The 16 T cell receptor beta chains reported below all come from one sample, sequenced in a study of technical replicates of blood from a handful of donors. Sequenced by immunoSEQ multiplex PCR; TCRdb stores in-frame clones only, minus some. Among some 70,000 clones, about 97% were seen once, and the ten largest hold 0.25% to 0.35%. Material for sequencing was T cells isolated from PBMCs. These receptors were taken from a human donor in good health.

The chain carries TRBV5-1 and TRBJ2-7; tentative D call: TRBD1 (5 bases). The CDR3 sequence is 13 residues long. CDR1 and CDR2 from the germline V gene are SGHRS and YFSETQ. V shed 4 bases and J shed 5 bases, with 13 bases lying between them. In DNA, the CDR3 is TGCGCCAGCAGCGGCCAGGGCAGCAACGAGCAGTACTTC. It encodes CASSGQGSNEQYF.

This clone was observed once. CDR3 sequence (DNA): TGCGCCAGCAGTGGATATAGCGGGAGGTCAAACATTCAGTACTTC. This codes for CASSGYSGRSNIQYF. The chain recombines TRBV10-1 with TRBJ2-4, with TRBD2 identical over 10 bases. Germline CDR1 and CDR2: WNHNN and SYGVQD (reference sequence). The CDR3 consists of 15 residues. V was clipped by 4 bases and J by 6 bases; unmatched bases: 6.

The chain carries TRBV7-9 and TRBJ1-1; D may be TRBD1 (5 bases). The V and J ends lost 4 bases and 4 bases respectively, with 22 bases between them. The CDR3 is made up of 17 amino acids. The V gene's germline CDR1 is SEHNR and CDR2 FQNEAQ (reference sequence). CDR3 sequence: CASSSIPGGRSGTEAFF. The CDR3 region has the DNA TGTGCCAGCAGCTCCATCCCCGGGGGTAGAAGTGGCACTGAAGCTTTCTTT.

The chain couples TRBV5-6 to TRBJ2-5, with D perhaps TRBD1 (5 bases). The germline V gene encodes CDR1 SGHDT and CDR2 YYEEEE. The CDR3 totals 16 residues. The V end lost 0 bases, the J end lost 2 bases, and 14 bases lay between the germline ends. The CDR3 sequence: CASSLGLRGKQETQYF. CDR3 sequence (DNA): TGTGCCAGCAGCTTGGGTCTTAGGGGAAAACAAGAGACCCAGTACTTC. Full variable domain (remainder filled in from reference TRBV5-6 and TRBJ2-5): DAGVTQSPTHLIKTRGQQVTLRCSPKSGHDTVSWYQQALGQGPQFIFQYYEEEERQRGNFPDRFSGHQFPNYSSELNVNALLLGDSALYLCASSLGLRGKQETQYFGPGTRLLVL.

This clone was counted a single time. This sequence joins TRBV25-1 and TRBJ2-3; TRBD2 matches 7 bases. CDR1 MGHDK and CDR2 SYGVNS come from the germline V gene. Trimming removed 0 bases from V and 5 bases from J; junction bases left unmatched: 8. The CDR3 spans 16 residues. CDR3: CASSEYRAGVIDTQYF. The CDR3 coding sequence is TGTGCCAGCAGTGAATATCGCGCGGGAGTAATAGATACGCAGTATTTT. Filled out from reference TRBV25-1 and TRBJ2-3, the complete variable domain reads EADIYQTPRYLVIGTGKKITLECSQTMGHDKMYWYQQDPGMELHLIHYSYGVNSTEKGDLSSESTVSRIRTEHFPLTLESARPSHTSQYLCASSEYRAGVIDTQYFGPGTRLTVL.

The rearrangement joins TRBV15 to TRBJ1-2; 9 bases map to TRBD1. Trimming removed 0 bases from V and 0 bases from J; junction bases left unmatched: 5. The CDR3 is 17 residues long. The V gene's germline CDR1 is LNHNV and CDR2 YYDKDF (reference sequence). The CDR3 coding sequence is TGTGCCACCAGCAGAGAATGGGACAGGGTCACTAACTATGGCTACACCTTC. It codes for CATSREWDRVTNYGYTF.

This chain uses TRBV10-2 with TRBJ2-1; TRBD2 is a possible D gene (5 bases). Trimming cost V 11 bases and J 3 bases, with 14 bases left between them. CDR1 is WSHSY and CDR2 is SAAADI in the germline V gene. This CDR3 has 13 amino acids. This CDR3 is CAGSERIYNEQFF. CDR3 DNA: TGCGCCGGGAGCGAACGGATCTACAATGAGCAGTTCTTC.

V is TRBV18 and J is TRBJ1-4, with TRBD1 identical over 7 bases. After removal of 4 bases from V and 0 bases from J, the junction contained 5 bases not matched to a gene. The CDR3 extends over 16 amino acids. The germline V gene has CDR1 KGHSH and CDR2 LQKENI. CDR3 amino acids: CASSRTGPATNEKLFF. In nucleotides, the CDR3 is TGTGCCAGCTCACGGACAGGTCCCGCAACTAATGAAAAACTGTTTTTT.

The rearrangement uses TRBV6-1 and TRBJ2-3; tentatively, D is TRBD1 (5 bases). V lost 1 base, J lost 2 bases, and 10 bases lay in between. There are 15 residues in the CDR3. Germline V gene sequence: CDR1 MNHNS, CDR2 SASEGT. This CDR3 reads CASSEDGHNTDTQYF. The CDR3 DNA reads as TGTGCCAGCAGTGAAGATGGACATAACACAGATACGCAGTATTTT.

Points on this clone: Sequence at one end of the junction differs from germline and may be a read error. The chain links TRBV5-1 to TRBJ1-1, with D maybe TRBD1 (6 bases). This CDR3 has 13 amino acids. Germline CDR1 and CDR2: SGHRS and YFSETQ. The CDR3 reads CASSLGAYTEAFF. For the CDR3, the DNA is TGCGCCAGCAGTTTGGGGGCCTACACTGAAGCTTTCTTT.

V usage is TRBV5-6 and J usage is TRBJ1-3; D is undetermined. Germline CDR1 SGHDT, CDR2 YYEEEE. V was pared by 4 bases and J by 4 bases, with 6 bases between. The CDR3 extends over 12 amino acids. The CDR3 sequence: CASSRVGNTIYF. The DNA for the CDR3 is TGTGCCAGCAGCCGCGTCGGAAACACCATATATTTT.

The sample holds a few counts of this clone. V gene TRBV19 combines with J gene TRBJ2-2, with D possibly TRBD2 on 5 matching bases. V shed 6 bases and J shed 7 bases, with 15 bases lying between them. Germline V CDR1 and CDR2: LNHDA, SQIVND (reference sequence). This CDR3 contains 14 residues. The CDR3 region has the DNA TGTGCCAGTAGCGCCGTCATCGGAGGCGGGGAGCTGTTTTTT. It yields the protein CASSAVIGGGELFF. The variable domain in full, with the rest retrieved from reference TRBV19 and TRBJ2-2, is DGGITQSPKYLFRKEGQNVTLSCEQNLNHDAMYWYRQDPGQGLRLIYYSQIVNDFQKGDIAEGYSVSREKKESFPLTVTSAQKNPTAFYLCASSAVIGGGELFFGEGSRLTVL.

This sequence joins TRBV9 and TRBJ2-4; no reliable D call. CDR1 and CDR2 from the germline V gene are SGDLS and YYNGEE. The V end was cut by 4 bases, the J end by 0 bases, with 11 bases between. The CDR3 totals 15 residues. The CDR3 loop reads CASSSQLAAKNIQYF. CDR3 DNA: TGTGCCAGCAGCTCCCAATTAGCAGCCAAAAACATTCAGTACTTC.

The rearrangement links TRBV6-5 to TRBJ2-3; the D gene is possibly TRBD1 (6 bases). The CDR3 extends over 15 amino acids. Per the germline V gene, CDR1 is MNHEY and CDR2 is SVGAGI. V was cut by 4 bases and J by 1 base, with 12 bases left in between. The CDR3 reads CASSFGGHRTDTQYF. The CDR3 nucleotides read TGTGCCAGCAGTTTTGGGGGACACCGCACAGATACGCAGTATTTT.

The gene calls are TRBV6-6 and TRBJ2-5; the D gene is possibly TRBD1 (5 bases). This CDR3 is 15 amino acids long. Trimming took 2 bases from V and 3 from J, leaving 13 bases between them. CDR1 and CDR2 (germline): MNHNY, SVGAGI (reference sequence). The CDR3 DNA reads TGTGCCAGCAGTTACCCCCAGATAGGGGAAGAGACCCAGTACTTC. Translated: CASSYPQIGEETQYF.

J is TRBJ2-7 and V is TRBV11-2, with a weak D call TRBD2 (5 bases). Per the germline V gene, CDR1 is SGHAT and CDR2 is FQNNGV. The CDR3 sequence is 14 residues long. The germline V and J ends were trimmed by 3 bases and 3 bases, with 12 bases remaining between them. CDR3 sequence reads: CASSFGGLNYEQYF. CDR3 nucleotide sequence: TGTGCCAGCAGCTTCGGAGGCCTCAACTACGAGCAGTACTTC.